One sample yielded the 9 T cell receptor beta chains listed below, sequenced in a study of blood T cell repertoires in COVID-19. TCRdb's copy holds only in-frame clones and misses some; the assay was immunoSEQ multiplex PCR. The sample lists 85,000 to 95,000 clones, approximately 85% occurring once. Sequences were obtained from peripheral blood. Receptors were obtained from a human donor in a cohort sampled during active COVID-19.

The CDR3 DNA sequence: TGTGCCAGCAGCTTTTGGGAGGACAGGGGAAAGGATACGCAGTATTTT. It is translated as CASSFWEDRGKDTQYF. This chain connects TRBV7-2 to TRBJ2-3, with 9 bases lining up with TRBD1. J was trimmed by 6 bases and V by 3 bases; bases with no gene match: 10. CDR1 is SGHTA and CDR2 is FQGNSA in the germline V gene. CDR3 length: 16 amino acids.

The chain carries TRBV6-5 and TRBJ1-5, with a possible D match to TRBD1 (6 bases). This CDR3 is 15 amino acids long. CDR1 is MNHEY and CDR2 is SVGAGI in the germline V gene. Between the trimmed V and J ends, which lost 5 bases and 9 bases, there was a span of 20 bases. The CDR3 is CASSQYYTGTLPQHF. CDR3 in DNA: TGTGCCAGCAGTCAATATTATACAGGGACGTTGCCCCAGCATTTT.

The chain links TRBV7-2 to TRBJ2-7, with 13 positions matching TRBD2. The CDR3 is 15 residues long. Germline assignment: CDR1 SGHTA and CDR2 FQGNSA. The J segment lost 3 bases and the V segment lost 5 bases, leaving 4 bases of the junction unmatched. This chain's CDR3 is CASSARLAGGYEQYF. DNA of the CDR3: TGTGCCAGCAGCGCCAGACTAGCGGGAGGCTACGAGCAGTACTTC.

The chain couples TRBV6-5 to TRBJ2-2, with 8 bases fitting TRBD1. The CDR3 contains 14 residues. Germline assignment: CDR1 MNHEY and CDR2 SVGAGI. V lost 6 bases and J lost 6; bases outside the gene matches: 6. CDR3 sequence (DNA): TGTGCCAGCAGCGGACAGGGACGGGCCGGGGAGCTGTTTTTT. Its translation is CASSGQGRAGELFF.

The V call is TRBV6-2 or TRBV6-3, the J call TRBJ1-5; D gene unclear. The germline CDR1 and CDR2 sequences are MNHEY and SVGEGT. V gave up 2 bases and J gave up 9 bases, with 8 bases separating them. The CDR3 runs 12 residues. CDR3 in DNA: TGTGCCAGCAGTTACGCCCTCAGGCCCCAGCATTTT. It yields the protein CASSYALRPQHF.

The CDR3 loop reads CASSKTSGSDNEQFF. CDR3 sequence (DNA): TGTGCCAGCAGCAAGACTAGCGGGAGCGACAATGAGCAGTTCTTC. The chain uses TRBV11-2 and TRBJ2-1; TRBD2 agrees at 12 bases. This CDR3 contains 15 residues. CDR1 and CDR2 from the germline V gene are SGHAT and FQNNGV. Germline trimming cut 5 bases from V and 5 bases from J; bases unmatched to any gene: 4. The variable domain in full, completed from reference TRBV11-2 and TRBJ2-1, reads EAGVAQSPRYKIIEKRQSVAFWCNPISGHATLYWYQQILGQGPKLLIQFQNNGVVDDSQLPKDRFSAERLKGVDSTLKIQPAKLEDSAVYLCASSKTSGSDNEQFFGPGTRLTVL.

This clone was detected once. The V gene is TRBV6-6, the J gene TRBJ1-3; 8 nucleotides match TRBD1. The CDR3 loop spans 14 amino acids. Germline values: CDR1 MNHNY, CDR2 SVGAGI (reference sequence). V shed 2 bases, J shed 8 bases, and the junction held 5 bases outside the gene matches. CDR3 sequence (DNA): TGTGCCAGCAGTTACCAGACAGGGGTGGACACCATATATTTT. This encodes CASSYQTGVDTIYF.

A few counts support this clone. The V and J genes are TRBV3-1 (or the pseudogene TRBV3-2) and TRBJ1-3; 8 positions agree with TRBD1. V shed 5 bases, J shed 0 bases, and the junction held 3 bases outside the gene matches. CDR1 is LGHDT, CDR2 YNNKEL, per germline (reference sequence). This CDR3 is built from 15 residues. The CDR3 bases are TGTGCCAGCAGCAGTACAGGGGGCTCTGGAAACACCATATATTTT. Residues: CASSSTGGSGNTIYF.

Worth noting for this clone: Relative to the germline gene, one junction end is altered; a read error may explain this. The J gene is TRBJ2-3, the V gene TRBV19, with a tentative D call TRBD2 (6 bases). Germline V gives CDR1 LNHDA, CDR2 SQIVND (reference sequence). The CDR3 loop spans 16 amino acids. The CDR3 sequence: CASSVEAGSSTDTQYF. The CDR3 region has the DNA TGTGCCAGTAGTGTAGAAGCGGGTTCTAGCACAGATACGCAGTATTTT.